These 8 T cell receptor beta chains were sequenced from one sample in a study of vaccination effects on CD4 cells after COVID-19. The data were produced by immunoSEQ multiplex PCR, yet TCRdb's version contains in-frame clones alone and is incomplete. The profile covers under 40,000 clones, with about 80% appearing a single time and approximately 30% taken by the ten largest. Which antigens these TCRs recognize remains unknown. Pools of viral peptides were used by the ViraFEST assay to expand antigen-specific CD4+ T cells ahead of sequencing. Cultured cells yielded isolated CD4+ T cells after less than 11 days. Absence of prior SARS-CoV-2 infection characterized the vaccine recipients, who showed negative nucleocapsid antibodies. The sample consisted of CD4+ T cells from PBMCs cultured with HCoV-OC43 spike peptides, taken before COVID-19 vaccination. This sample's subset: HCoV-OC43 spike overlapping peptide pool stimulation. The receptors originated from a human donor who received a COVID-19 vaccine.

This clone was detected only a few times. The chain couples TRBV7-9 to TRBJ2-1, with 9 bases that match TRBD2. The CDR3 length is 15 residues. V trimming: 5 bases; J trimming: 2 bases; junction bases outside the gene matches: 4. The germline V gene has CDR1 SEHNR and CDR2 FQNEAQ (reference sequence). The CDR3 reads CASSLSGGTYNEQFF. The CDR3 DNA follows: TGTGCCAGCAGCCTTAGCGGGGGCACCTACAATGAGCAGTTCTTC. Full variable domain (missing parts from reference TRBV7-9 and TRBJ2-1): DTGVSQNPRHKITKRGQNVTFRCDPISEHNRLYWYRQTLGQGPEFLTYFQNEAQLEKSRLLSDRFSAERPKGSFSTLEIQRTEQGDSAMYLCASSLSGGTYNEQFFGPGTRLTVL.

The rearrangement joins TRBV3-1 (or the pseudogene TRBV3-2) to TRBJ2-3, with D hard to call. CDR3 length: 15 residues. Germline V gene data show CDR1 as LGHDT and CDR2 as YNNKEL (reference sequence). Trimming left V 6 bases short and J 0 bases short, with 13 bases between. CDR3 residues: CASSLLGVSTDTQYF. The CDR3 bases are TGTGCCAGCAGTCTCTTAGGAGTAAGCACAGATACGCAGTATTTT.

The chain combines TRBV9 with TRBJ1-4; D gene unclear. Germline lookup yields CDR1 SGDLS and CDR2 YYNGEE. The CDR3 consists of 14 residues. Trimming shortened V by 7 bases and J by 1 base, and 11 bases separated the two germline ends. CDR3 sequence (DNA): TGTGCCAGCTCTACGGAGGGAACTAATGAAAAACTGTTTTTT. It codes for CASSTEGTNEKLFF.

In its sample, this clone was seen many times. The rearrangement joins TRBV27 to TRBJ1-1, with TRBD1 matching 7 bases. Per the germline V gene, CDR1 is MNHEY and CDR2 is SMNVEV (reference sequence). Germline trimming cut 2 bases from V and 1 base from J; bases unmatched to any gene: 1. This CDR3 is built from 14 residues. Written as DNA, the CDR3 is TGTGCCAGCAGTTTAGCAGGGGGGAACACTGAAGCTTTCTTT. The encoded protein is CASSLAGGNTEAFF.

The gene calls are TRBV15 and TRBJ1-1, with a possible D match to TRBD1 (5 bases). The CDR3 is 14 amino acids. The V and J ends lost 8 bases and 5 bases respectively, with 18 bases between them. Germline V lookup: CDR1 LNHNV, CDR2 YYDKDF (reference sequence). CDR3: CATRRGGKGTEAFF. In DNA form, the CDR3 reads TGTGCCACCCGTCGTGGGGGAAAGGGGACTGAAGCTTTCTTT.

The rearrangement links TRBV20-1 to TRBJ2-1; 9 nucleotides agree with TRBD2. V was pared by 3 bases and J by 2 bases, with 11 bases of the junction left unmatched. From germline, CDR1 is DFQATT and CDR2 SNEGSKA (reference sequence). The CDR3 length is 17 residues. The CDR3 coding sequence is TGCAGTGCTAGTCCGACCTTAAGCGGGGGGACCTACAATGAGCAGTTCTTC. Encoded protein: CSASPTLSGGTYNEQFF.

J is TRBJ2-1 and V is TRBV5-1, with 10 bases that match TRBD2. V shed 2 bases and J 7 bases; nucleotides not matched to a gene: 3. The CDR3 totals 14 residues. Germline V CDR1 and CDR2: SGHRS, YFSETQ. DNA of the CDR3: TGCGCCAGCAGCTTTAGGACTAGCGGTAATGAGCAGTTCTTC. Translating gives CASSFRTSGNEQFF.

This clone was seen just once. The chain uses TRBV5-6 and TRBJ2-7; D is uncertain. Germline CDR1 and CDR2: SGHDT and YYEEEE. V lost 0 bases and J lost 6, with 13 bases in between. There are 14 residues in the CDR3. The CDR3 protein is CASSLADGLREQYF. In nucleotides, the CDR3 is TGTGCCAGCAGCTTGGCAGACGGCCTACGCGAGCAGTACTTC.